Shown below are 30 T cell receptor beta chains from a single sample sequenced in a study of regulatory T cells in long-lasting Graves disease. The time point is: persistent/refractory GD, antithyroid drugs over 5 years with positive TRAb. Construction of the TCR library relied on RNA isolated from PBMCs. iRepertoire HTBI primers and Arm-PCR of CDR3 regions built TCR beta libraries. TCRdb re-analysed the multiplex PCR reads in MiXCR, keeping a single row per CDR3 protein. The table shows 450,000 or so distinct CDR3 sequences, with roughly 20% occurring only once. Sequenced here: peripheral blood mononuclear cells (PBMCs), sampled when the disease was refractory, from a patient treated with antithyroid drugs. These receptors all come from a female donor with Graves disease.

The chain recombines TRBV4-2 with TRBJ2-2; TRBD2 matches at 13 bases. Per germline, CDR1 LGHNA and CDR2 YNFKEQ. The CDR3 sequence is 20 residues long. With V trimmed by 3 bases and J by 2 bases, 12 bases remained unmatched. This CDR3 is CASSHPRTSGSVRNTGELFF. The CDR3 DNA reads TGTGCCAGCAGCCATCCCCGGACTAGCGGGAGTGTGAGAAACACCGGGGAGCTGTTTTTT.

Turning to this clonotype: A much larger clone differs from this one at a single base, so this may be a read error. The chain employs TRBV12-3 or TRBV12-4 and TRBJ2-5; TRBD1 matches 11 bases. V was pared by 3 bases and J by 9 bases, with 9 bases of the junction left unmatched. The CDR3 has 15 residues. This CDR3 reads CASSLDRGRDEAQYF. The CDR3, as DNA: TGTGCCAGCAGTTTGGACAGGGGGCGAGACGAGGCCCAGTACTTC.

This clonotype was observed a few times. The rearrangement joins TRBV7-2 to TRBJ1-1; D is unresolved. V lost 2 bases and J lost 6, with 22 bases in between. Germline CDR1 reads SGHTA; CDR2 reads FQGNSA. The CDR3 sequence is 17 residues long. CDR3 region: CASSLRVWSASGPEAFF. The CDR3 DNA is TGTGCCAGCAGCTTAAGGGTTTGGTCCGCCTCAGGCCCTGAAGCTTTCTTT.

V usage is TRBV2 and J usage is TRBJ1-6; 11 bases agree with TRBD1. V shed 8 bases, J shed 9 bases, and the junction held 3 bases outside the gene matches. The CDR3 totals 13 residues. Germline assignment: CDR1 SNHLY and CDR2 FYNNEI. The CDR3 DNA reads as TGTGCCAGCGACGGGACAGGGGGTTCACCCCTCCACTTT. Translating gives CASDGTGGSPLHF.

This clonotype was found many times. The chain couples TRBV7-9 to TRBJ2-5, with a tentative D call TRBD2 (5 bases). Germline V gene sequence: CDR1 SEHNR, CDR2 FQNEAQ (reference sequence). The CDR3 covers 16 residues. V lost 5 bases to trimming and J lost 1 base, with 17 bases between them. The CDR3 DNA is TGTGCCAGCAGCGGAAGCGTTCGGGGAGTCCAAGAGACCCAGTACTTC. This encodes CASSGSVRGVQETQYF.

This clonotype has at least ten counts. V is TRBV7-9 and J is TRBJ2-2; D not resolved. CDR3 size: 12 residues. Germline CDR1 SEHNR, CDR2 FQNEAQ (reference sequence). Trimming shortened V by 0 bases and J by 6 bases, and 2 bases separated the two germline ends. The CDR3 sequence is CASSLAPGELFF. The CDR3, as DNA: TGTGCCAGCAGCTTAGCTCCCGGGGAGCTGTTTTTT.

The gene calls are TRBV7-2 and TRBJ2-1; the match to TRBD2 covers 10 bases. Trimming took 4 bases from V and 7 from J; bases not matched to a gene: 4. Looked up from germline, CDR1 is SGHTA and CDR2 is FQGNSA. The CDR3 spans 14 residues. The CDR3 sequence: CASSSSGSLNEQFF. The DNA of the CDR3 is TGTGCCAGCAGCTCTAGCGGGAGTCTAAATGAGCAGTTCTTC.

Points on this clonotype: Given a much more abundant clone one base away, this may be a read error. A read error is likely, as this CDR3 ends without the conserved phenylalanine or tryptophan. As DNA, the CDR3 is TGTGCCAGCAGCGTCCTCGGGGCCGGGGAGCTGTTTCTT. Its protein product is CASSVLGAGELFL. The chain links TRBV9 to TRBJ2-2, with a weak D call TRBD2 (5 bases). The CDR3 is 13 amino acids. Germline V lookup: CDR1 SGDLS, CDR2 YYNGEE. V gave up 2 bases and J gave up 6 bases, with 8 bases separating them.

This clonotype was seen many times. The V gene is TRBV28, the J gene TRBJ2-2, with a weak D call TRBD1 (6 bases). V was cut by 4 bases and J by 8 bases, with 11 bases left in between. This CDR3 is 13 amino acids long. From germline, CDR1 is MDHEN and CDR2 SYDVKM. CDR3 bases: TGTGCCAGCAGTTCCCGCAGGGGTGGGGAGCTGTTTTTT. Its protein is CASSSRRGGELFF. The whole variable domain, filled in from reference TRBV28 and TRBJ2-2, reads DVKVTQSSRYLVKRTGEKVFLECVQDMDHENMFWYRQDPGLGLRLIYFSYDVKMKEKGDIPEGYSVSREKKERFSLILESASTNQTSMYLCASSSRRGGELFFGEGSRLTVL.

The CDR3 region has the DNA TGTGCCAGCAGTTTATCGAGCGGGAGTAGTTTGTCGTACGAGCAGTACTTC. Translating gives CASSLSSGSSLSYEQYF. The chain combines TRBV27 with TRBJ2-7; 8 positions match TRBD2. Germline CDR1 reads MNHEY; CDR2 reads SMNVEV (reference sequence). J was trimmed by 4 bases and V by 0 bases; bases with no gene match: 11. There are 17 residues in the CDR3.

Remarks on this clonotype: A much bigger clone sits one base away, suggesting this may be a read error. Because it lacks the conserved phenylalanine or tryptophan at the end, this CDR3 is likely a read error. The rearrangement joins TRBV28 to TRBJ1-5; 7 bases agree with TRBD1. CDR1 is MDHEN and CDR2 is SYDVKM in the germline V gene. This CDR3 is built from 13 residues. This CDR3 reads CASDRVGNHPQHS. CDR3 bases: TGTGCCAGCGACAGGGTCGGCAATCACCCCCAGCATTCT.

This chain uses TRBV20-1 with TRBJ1-4; TRBD1 matches at 10 bases. Germline CDR1 is DFQATT and CDR2 is SNEGSKA (reference sequence). The CDR3 sequence is 14 residues long. V shed 0 bases, J shed 7 bases, and the junction held 2 bases outside the gene matches. CDR3 sequence reads: CSAREGQGSEKLFF. For the CDR3, the DNA is TGCAGTGCTAGAGAGGGACAGGGGTCTGAAAAACTGTTTTTT.

J is TRBJ1-1 and V is TRBV24-1; D remains unclear. The CDR3 length is 14 residues. Between the trimmed V and J ends, which lost 3 bases and 1 base, there was a span of 8 bases. From germline, CDR1 is KGHDR and CDR2 SFDVKD. The CDR3 bases are TGTGCCACCAGTGATGGCGTAAGGAACACTGAAGCTTTCTTT. Its protein is CATSDGVRNTEAFF.

The chain carries TRBV5-1 and TRBJ2-7; 9 nucleotides agree with TRBD2. Germline V gene sequence: CDR1 SGHRS, CDR2 YFSETQ. With V trimmed by 7 bases and J by 6 bases, 14 bases remained unmatched. The CDR3 totals 15 residues. CDR3 DNA sequence: TGCGCCAGCCGCGTAGCGGGAGTGGATGTAGGCGAGCAGTACTTC. It encodes CASRVAGVDVGEQYF.

This clonotype came up many times. This chain links TRBV5-1 with TRBJ1-6, with 8 nucleotides matching TRBD1. The V gene end was trimmed by 6 bases and the J gene end by 6 bases; junction bases not matched to a gene: 2. This CDR3 has 13 amino acids. In germline, CDR1 is SGHRS, CDR2 YFSETQ. CDR3 sequence: CASTQGANSPLHF. CDR3 DNA sequence: TGCGCCAGCACCCAGGGGGCTAATTCACCCCTCCACTTT.

This clonotype was seen repeatedly, ten times or more. The chain combines TRBV2 with TRBJ2-5; TRBD2 aligns across 8 bases. J lost 1 base, V lost 6 bases, and 7 bases had no gene match. The CDR3 covers 15 residues. Germline CDR1 SNHLY, CDR2 FYNNEI. The CDR3: CASSTTGGPQETQYF. DNA for the CDR3: TGTGCCAGCAGCACAACGGGGGGGCCCCAAGAGACCCAGTACTTC.

This clonotype was detected only a few times. This chain uses TRBV14 with TRBJ1-4; D is uncertain. In germline, CDR1 is SGHDN, CDR2 FVKESK. The germline V and J ends were trimmed by 4 bases and 8 bases, with 17 bases remaining between them. This CDR3 region has 15 residues. The CDR3 nucleotides are TGTGCCAGCAGCCTAGATCGGAGGTCTGGCGAAAAACTGTTTTTT. It translates to CASSLDRRSGEKLFF. The full variable domain, with the rest looked up from reference TRBV14 and TRBJ1-4, is EAGVTQFPSHSVIEKGQTVTLRCDPISGHDNLYWYRRVMGKEIKFLLHFVKESKQDESGMPNNRFLAERTGGTYSTLKVQPAELEDSGVYFCASSLDRRSGEKLFFGSGTQLSVL.

This clonotype was recorded many times. The V and J genes are TRBV27 and TRBJ1-1; D is possibly TRBD1 (5 bases). From germline, CDR1 is MNHEY and CDR2 SMNVEV (reference sequence). The CDR3 loop spans 15 amino acids. Deletions cut 2 bases from V and 4 bases from J, with 14 bases between. For the CDR3, the DNA is TGTGCCAGCAGTTTACGGGGGATAACCACCACTGAAGCTTTCTTT. It specifies CASSLRGITTTEAFF.

This clonotype was seen a few times. This sequence joins TRBV7-6 and TRBJ1-3, with D maybe TRBD1 (5 bases). CDR3 size: 16 residues. Trimming took 5 bases from V and 2 from J, leaving 16 bases between them. Germline CDR1 SGHVS, CDR2 FNYEAQ. Here the CDR3 reads CASSPGGMGAGNTIYF. The CDR3 DNA is TGTGCCAGCAGCCCTGGGGGTATGGGAGCTGGAAACACCATATATTTT. Supplemented by reference TRBV7-6 and TRBJ1-3, the full variable domain reads GAGVSQSPRYKVTKRGQDVALRCDPISGHVSLYWYRQALGQGPEFLTYFNYEAQQDKSGLPNDRFSAERPEGSISTLTIQRTEQRDSAMYRCASSPGGMGAGNTIYFGEGSWLTVV.

This clonotype was counted ten times or more. The J gene is TRBJ2-1, the V gene TRBV12-5; weak D call: TRBD2 (5 bases). Trimming cost V 1 base and J 4 bases, with 20 bases left between them. From germline, CDR1 is LGHNT and CDR2 FRNRAP. This CDR3 comprises 18 residues. The CDR3 sequence is CASGLAVGVGGMYNEQFF. CDR3 bases: TGTGCTAGTGGTTTGGCCGTCGGAGTCGGAGGTATGTACAATGAGCAGTTCTTC.

This clonotype has ten or more counts. CDR3 coding DNA: TGTGCCAGCAGCCTACTGCGGGAGGTCGGCGAGCAGTACTTC. This codes for CASSLLREVGEQYF. The chain has TRBV7-8 and TRBJ2-7; 8 bases agree with TRBD2. CDR3 length: 14 amino acids. Trimming cost V 5 bases and J 6 bases; bases outside gene matches: 9. Per the germline V gene, CDR1 is SGHVS and CDR2 is FQNEAQ.

There are a few counts of this clonotype. The chain links TRBV6-1 to TRBJ1-5; maybe TRBD1 (6 bases). The CDR3 consists of 14 residues. Germline V gene lookup returns CDR1 MNHNS and CDR2 SASEGT. V lost 11 bases, J lost 1 base, and 15 bases lay in between. The CDR3 protein is CAGSVGTSNQPQHF. In nucleotides, the CDR3 is TGTGCCGGCTCCGTAGGGACAAGCAATCAGCCCCAGCATTTT.

In its sample, this clonotype was seen a few times. This could be a read error, since a much larger clone is one nucleotide away. This chain joins TRBV28 and TRBJ2-5; 8 bases map to TRBD2. CDR3 size: 12 residues. Germline assignment: CDR1 MDHEN and CDR2 SYDVKM. This chain's CDR3 is CASSRAGEAQYF. CDR3 nucleotides: TGTGCCAGCAGTCGAGCGGGAGAGGCCCAGTACTTC.

For this clonotype: The junction shows a germline mismatch at one end, possibly a read error. This chain connects TRBV5-4 to TRBJ2-7, with unresolved D. The CDR3 covers 13 residues. From germline, CDR1 is SGHNT and CDR2 YYREEE (reference sequence). Here the CDR3 reads CASSLGLNPERYF. CDR3 bases: TGTGCCAGCAGCCTGGGTCTGAATCCCGAGCGGTACTTC.

The gene calls are TRBV7-9 and TRBJ2-1; D gene uncertain. Trimming stripped 5 bases from V and 3 bases from J, with 5 bases between. The CDR3 sequence is 12 residues long. The germline CDR1 and CDR2 sequences are SEHNR and FQNEAQ (reference sequence). CDR3 nucleotide sequence: TGTGCCAGCAGCCAGGTCTACAATGAGCAGTTCTTC. It codes for CASSQVYNEQFF.

The rearrangement links TRBV6-1 to TRBJ2-2; TRBD2 matches at 14 bases. CDR1 and CDR2 from the germline V gene are MNHNS and SASEGT. V dropped 10 bases and J dropped 6; count of bases not matched to a gene: 13. This CDR3 is built from 17 residues. Here the CDR3 reads CAIQTGGLAGGSGELFF. For the CDR3, the DNA is TGTGCCATCCAGACAGGAGGACTAGCGGGAGGTTCCGGGGAGCTGTTTTTT.

This chain links TRBV9 with TRBJ2-2, with 12 bases lining up with TRBD2. Germline CDR1 SGDLS, CDR2 YYNGEE. This CDR3 is 17 amino acids long. Germline trimming cut 3 bases from V and 0 bases from J; bases unmatched to any gene: 3. CDR3 sequence reads: CASSAGLAGSNTGELFF. CDR3 DNA: TGTGCCAGCAGCGCAGGACTAGCGGGGTCGAACACCGGGGAGCTGTTTTTT.

The V and J genes are TRBV29-1 and TRBJ2-7; weak D call: TRBD1 (6 bases). The ends were cut back, 3 bases at V and 7 bases at J, with 10 bases in the middle. Germline lookup yields CDR1 SQVTM and CDR2 ANQGSEA. The CDR3 has 11 amino acids. In DNA form, the CDR3 reads TGCAGCGTTGAGGACAGTTTTGAGCAGTACTTC. Residues: CSVEDSFEQYF.

This clonotype was counted many times. This chain links TRBV20-1 with TRBJ2-7; weak D call: TRBD1 (6 bases). V was clipped by 0 bases and J by 6 bases, with 12 bases between them. CDR3 size: 13 residues. Germline CDR1 reads DFQATT; CDR2 reads SNEGSKA (reference sequence). The CDR3, as DNA: TGCAGTGCTAGAGATGGGGGCAGTCCCGAGCAGTACTTC. Translating it yields CSARDGGSPEQYF.

This clonotype was recorded a few times. This chain links TRBV5-1 with TRBJ2-7; TRBD2 matches 8 bases. Germline CDR1 reads SGHRS; CDR2 reads YFSETQ. This CDR3 contains 14 residues. Losses at the gene ends were 5 bases for V and 4 bases for J; bases not matched to a gene: 8. Here the CDR3 reads CASSYSGSRYEQYF. In nucleotides, the CDR3 is TGCGCCAGCAGTTACAGCGGGAGTAGGTACGAGCAGTACTTC. Using reference TRBV5-1 and TRBJ2-7 for the parts outside the CDR3, the full variable domain is KAGVTQTPRYLIKTRGQQVTLSCSPISGHRSVSWYQQTPGQGLQFLFEYFSETQRNKGNFPGRFSGRQFSNSRSEMNVSTLELGDSALYLCASSYSGSRYEQYFGPGTRLTVT.